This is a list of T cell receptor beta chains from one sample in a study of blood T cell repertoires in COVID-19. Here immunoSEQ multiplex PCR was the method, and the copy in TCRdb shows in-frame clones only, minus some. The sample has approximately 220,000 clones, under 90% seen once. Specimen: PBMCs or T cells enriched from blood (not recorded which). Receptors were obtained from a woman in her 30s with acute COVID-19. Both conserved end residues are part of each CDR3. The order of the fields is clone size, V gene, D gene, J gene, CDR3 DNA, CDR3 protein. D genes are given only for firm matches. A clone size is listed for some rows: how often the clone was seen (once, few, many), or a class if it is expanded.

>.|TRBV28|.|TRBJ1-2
TGTGCCAGCAGTTTGAGGACAGCACCTCACCCCTATGGCTACACCTTC
CASSLRTAPHPYGYTF
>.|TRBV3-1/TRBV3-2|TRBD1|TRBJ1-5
TGTGCCAGCAGCAGACAGGGGGCTGTTCAGCCCCAGCATTTT
CASSRQGAVQPQHF
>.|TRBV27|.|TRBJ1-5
TGTGCCAGCAGACCTACAGGGCTTAGCAATCAGCCCCAGCATTTT
CASRPTGLSNQPQHF
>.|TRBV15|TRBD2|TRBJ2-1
TGTGCCACCAGTCGGGACTCCGGGGGGAATGAGCAGTTCTTC
CATSRDSGGNEQFF
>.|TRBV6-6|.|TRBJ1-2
TGTGCCAGCAGACATATACAGTCCCCCTATGGCTACACCTTC
CASRHIQSPYGYTF
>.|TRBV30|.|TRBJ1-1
TGTGCCTGGAGGAGTAACACTGAAGCTTTCTTT
CAWRSNTEAFF
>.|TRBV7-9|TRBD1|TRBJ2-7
TGTGCCAGCAGCTATCCCGGGACAGGGTCCTACGAGCAGTACTTC
CASSYPGTGSYEQYF
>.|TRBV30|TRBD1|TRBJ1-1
TGTGCCTGGAGTAAAGGCCGGACCGGGACAGGTGCCCGTGAAGCTTTCTTT
CAWSKGRTGTGAREAFF
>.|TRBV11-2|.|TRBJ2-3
TGTGCCAGCAGTCCTTGGGGGGCGGGGGGCACAGATACGCAGTATTTT
CASSPWGAGGTDTQYF
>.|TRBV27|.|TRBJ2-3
TGTGCCAGCAGTTACAGCGGATACACAGATACGCAGTATTTT
CASSYSGYTDTQYF
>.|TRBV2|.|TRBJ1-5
TGTGCCAGCAGGACAGAGAACAATCAGCCCCAGCATTTT
CASRTENNQPQHF
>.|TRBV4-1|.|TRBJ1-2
TGCGCCAGCAGCCAAGAACGGGGGGGCTACACCTTC
CASSQERGGYTF
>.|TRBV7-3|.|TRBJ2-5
TGTGCCAGCAGTACCAGGGCTCGGGAAGAGACCCAGTACTTC
CASSTRAREETQYF
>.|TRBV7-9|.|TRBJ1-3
TGTGCCAGCAGGGAGGTTTCTGGAAACACCATATATTTT
CASREVSGNTIYF
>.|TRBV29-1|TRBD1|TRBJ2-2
TGCAGCGCCACCTCCTACGACAGGGGTCCTTACACCGGGGAGCTGTTTTTT
CSATSYDRGPYTGELFF
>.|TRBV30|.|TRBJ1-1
TGTGCCTGGAGTGTAAAAGGACAGAGGCTAAACACTGAAGCTTTCTTT
CAWSVKGQRLNTEAFF
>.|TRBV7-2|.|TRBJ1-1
TGTGCCAGCAGTGTCTCGGAGGGCACTGAAGCTTTCTTT
CASSVSEGTEAFF
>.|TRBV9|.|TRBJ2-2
TGTGCCAGCAGCGTAGTAGGAGGGACCGGGGAGCTGTTTTTT
CASSVVGGTGELFF
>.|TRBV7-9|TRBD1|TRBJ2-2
TGTGCCAGCAGGGACAAGGGGGCTTCGAACACCGGGGAGCTGTTTTTT
CASRDKGASNTGELFF
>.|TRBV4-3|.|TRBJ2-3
TGCGCCAGCGGAAGCCAGGGTGGAGATACGCAGTATTTT
CASGSQGGDTQYF
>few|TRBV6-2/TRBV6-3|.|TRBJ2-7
TGTGCCAGCAGTTACACCCACAACCAGGGGTTCGAGCAGTACTTC
CASSYTHNQGFEQYF
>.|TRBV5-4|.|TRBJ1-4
TGTGCCAGCAGCCCCCTAATCGGGAGTGGTAATGAAAAACTGTTTTTT
CASSPLIGSGNEKLFF
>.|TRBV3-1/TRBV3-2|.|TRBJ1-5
TGTGCCAGCAGCCAAGATAGGGGTAAAAATCTGAATCAGCCCCAGCATTTT
CASSQDRGKNLNQPQHF
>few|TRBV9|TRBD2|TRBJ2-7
TGTGCCAGCAGCGTAGAGGGGCGGGGAGGGCTTCACGAGCAGTACTTC
CASSVEGRGGLHEQYF
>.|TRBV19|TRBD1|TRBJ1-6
TGTGCCAGTAGCCCTCCCTGGACAGGGGAGAATTCACCCCTCCACTTT
CASSPPWTGENSPLHF
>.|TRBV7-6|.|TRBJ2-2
TGTGCCAGCAGCTTGCAGGGGTCCAACCCCGGGGAGCTGTTTTTT
CASSLQGSNPGELFF
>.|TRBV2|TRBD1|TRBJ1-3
TGTGCCAGCAGCCCGGGACAGGGCCAGGAGGGAAACACCATATATTTT
CASSPGQGQEGNTIYF
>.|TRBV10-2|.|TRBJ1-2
TGCGCCAGCAGTGGAGGGCGAGACTATGGCTACACCTTC
CASSGGRDYGYTF
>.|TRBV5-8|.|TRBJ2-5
TGTGCCAGCAGCTTCCCGGGGGTGGAAGAGACCCAGTACTTC
CASSFPGVEETQYF
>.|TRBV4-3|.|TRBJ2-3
TGCGCCAGCAGCCAAGATGTTTCTAGGAGTTTCGGCGTTGATACGCAGTATTTT
CASSQDVSRSFGVDTQYF
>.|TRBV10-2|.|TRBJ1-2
TGCGCCAGCAGTGAGACAGCCTCTAACTATGGCTACACCTTC
CASSETASNYGYTF
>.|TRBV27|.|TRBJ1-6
TGTGCCAGCAGTTTCTATGTGGAAACAGGGTTAGGTTCACCCCTCCACTTT
CASSFYVETGLGSPLHF
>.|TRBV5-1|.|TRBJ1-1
TGCGCCAGCAGCTTGGACGAAGGGGGAGCCACTGAAGCTTTCTTT
CASSLDEGGATEAFF
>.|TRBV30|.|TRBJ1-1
TGTGCCTGGAGCGCAAGGACAGTGAACACTGAAGCTTTCTTT
CAWSARTVNTEAFF
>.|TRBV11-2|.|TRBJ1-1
TGTGCCAGCAGCCGTGGGACTGGGATAGTAGGAGCTTTCTTT
CASSRGTGIVGAFF
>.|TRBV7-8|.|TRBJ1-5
TGTGCCAGCAGCTTAGTGTACCAGGGTAGCAATCAGCCCCAGCATTTT
CASSLVYQGSNQPQHF
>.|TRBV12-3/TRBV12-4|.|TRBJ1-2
TGTGCCAGCAGCCGGGGGACGGGGGCCTTC
CASSRGTGAF
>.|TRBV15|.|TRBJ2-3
TGTGCCACCAGCAACGGCGGGGAAACAGATACGCAGTATTTT
CATSNGGETDTQYF
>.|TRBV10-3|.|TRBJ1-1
TGTGCCATCAGTGAGCTACAGAAGTCTGAAGCTTTCTTT
CAISELQKSEAFF
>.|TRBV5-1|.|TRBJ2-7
TGCGCCAGCAGCTTGGGGGACACCGTCTCCTACGAGCAGTACTTC
CASSLGDTVSYEQYF
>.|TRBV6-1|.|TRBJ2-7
TGTGCCAGCAGTGAGGTGGGGGGGCGCTACGAGCAGTACTTC
CASSEVGGRYEQYF
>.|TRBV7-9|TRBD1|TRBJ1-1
TGTGCCAGCAGCTCCGACAGGGGAGCTGAAGCTTTCTTT
CASSSDRGAEAFF
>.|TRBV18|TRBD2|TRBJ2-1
TGTGCCAGCTCACTCGAGCGGGGCGGGGACTACAATGAGCAGTTCTTC
CASSLERGGDYNEQFF
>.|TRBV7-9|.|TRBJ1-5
TGTGCCAGCAGCCTACAGGGTGCCAATCAGCCCCAGCATTTT
CASSLQGANQPQHF
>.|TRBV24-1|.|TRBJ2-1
TGTGCCACCTCTAGCTATCGCGGGGCCATGTACAATGAGCAGTTCTTC
CATSSYRGAMYNEQFF
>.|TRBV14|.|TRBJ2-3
TGTGCCAGCAGCCAAGATGGGGCCGGACGGTTCACAGATACGCAGTATTTT
CASSQDGAGRFTDTQYF
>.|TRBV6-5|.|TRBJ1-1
TGTGCCAGCAGACGCGAGATAAACACTGAAGCTTTCTTT
CASRREINTEAFF
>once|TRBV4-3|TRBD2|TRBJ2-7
TGCGCCAGCAGCCAAAACCCCCCGGGGGGGGTCTACGAGCAGTACTTC
CASSQNPPGGVYEQYF
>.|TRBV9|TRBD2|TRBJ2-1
TGTGCCAGCAGCGTAGGAGGCGGGGGGGCCCGGGTTGTTGAGCAGTTCTTC
CASSVGGGGARVVEQFF
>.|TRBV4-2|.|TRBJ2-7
TGTGCCAGCAGCCAAGATCGCCAGTCCCACGAGCAGTACTTC
CASSQDRQSHEQYF
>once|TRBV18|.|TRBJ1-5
TGTGCCAGCTCAGGTGCGGCCGGTAATAGCAATCAGCCCCAGCATTTT
CASSGAAGNSNQPQHF
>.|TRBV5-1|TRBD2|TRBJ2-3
TGCGCCAGCAGCTTGCTACTAGCGGGGGGTAAGTATTTT
CASSLLLAGGKYF
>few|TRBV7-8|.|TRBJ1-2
TGTGCCAGCAGCTTCCAGGCCTTCCTAAACTATGGCTACACCTTC
CASSFQAFLNYGYTF
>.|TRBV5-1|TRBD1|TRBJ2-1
TGCGCCAGCAGCACCGGACAGGGTGGGGGCCAGCAGTTCTTC
CASSTGQGGGQQFF
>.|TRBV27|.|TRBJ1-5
TGTGCCAGCAGTTTAATAGGGGCGGACGAGCCCCAGCATTTT
CASSLIGADEPQHF
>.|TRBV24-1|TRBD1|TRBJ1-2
TGTGCCACCAGTGATACGACCGGACAGGGGGCAGATATGTATGGCTACACCTTC
CATSDTTGQGADMYGYTF
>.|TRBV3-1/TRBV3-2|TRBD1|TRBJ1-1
TGTGCCAGCAGCCTAATTGACAGGGGGAACACTGAAGCTTTCTTT
CASSLIDRGNTEAFF